Listed below are T cell receptor beta chains from one sample, sequenced in a study of T cells in narcolepsy. The repertoire was sequenced with immunoSEQ multiplex PCR; TCRdb's copy has only in-frame clones and lacks some. The sample lists tens of thousands of clones, under 85% occurring once. Sequencing used CD45RA- memory CD4+ T cells from PBMCs. Receptors were obtained from a human donor with narcolepsy. Both conserved end residues are part of each CDR3. The D gene is left open where the match is weak. Clone size is stated in some rows and not others, as once, few, many or a class when expanded.

J gene: TRBJ2-7
clone size: .
D gene: TRBD1
V gene: TRBV6-5
CDR3 protein: CATTTPGGSYEQYF
CDR3 DNA: TGTGCCACTACAACACCAGGGGGATCCTACGAGCAGTACTTC

J gene: TRBJ1-2
clone size: .
D gene: .
V gene: TRBV5-1
CDR3 protein: CASSLGTETNYGYTF
CDR3 DNA: TGCGCCAGCAGCTTGGGGACAGAGACTAACTATGGCTACACCTTC

J gene: TRBJ1-3
clone size: .
D gene: TRBD1
V gene: TRBV28
CDR3 protein: CASSLAGQGGNTIYF
CDR3 DNA: TGTGCCAGCAGTTTAGCGGGACAGGGCGGAAACACCATATATTTT

J gene: TRBJ1-1
clone size: .
D gene: .
V gene: TRBV6-6
CDR3 protein: CASSERNREKAEAFF
CDR3 DNA: TGTGCCAGCAGCGAAAGAAACAGGGAAAAAGCTGAAGCTTTCTTT

J gene: TRBJ2-7
clone size: .
D gene: TRBD2
V gene: TRBV13
CDR3 protein: CASSLASGSYEQYF
CDR3 DNA: TGTGCCAGCAGCTTAGCTAGCGGGAGCTACGAGCAGTACTTC

J gene: TRBJ1-1
clone size: .
D gene: .
V gene: TRBV18
CDR3 protein: CASSPAGLTEAFF
CDR3 DNA: TGTGCCAGCTCCCCGGCAGGGCTTACTGAAGCTTTCTTT

J gene: TRBJ2-5
clone size: .
D gene: TRBD1
V gene: TRBV15
CDR3 protein: CATSPTRDSQYQETQYF
CDR3 DNA: TGTGCCACCAGCCCCACTCGGGACAGCCAGTACCAAGAGACCCAGTACTTC

J gene: TRBJ2-1
clone size: .
D gene: TRBD2
V gene: TRBV18
CDR3 protein: CASSRVAGADNEQFF
CDR3 DNA: TGTGCCAGCTCACGTGTAGCGGGGGCCGACAATGAGCAGTTCTTC

J gene: TRBJ1-1
clone size: .
D gene: TRBD1
V gene: TRBV2
CDR3 protein: CASSEDRDTEAFF
CDR3 DNA: TGTGCCAGCAGTGAGGACAGGGATACTGAAGCTTTCTTT

J gene: TRBJ1-2
clone size: once
D gene: .
V gene: TRBV2
CDR3 protein: CASEGIGPSAHGYTF
CDR3 DNA: TGTGCCAGCGAGGGTATAGGCCCAAGTGCCCATGGCTACACCTTC

J gene: TRBJ2-3
clone size: .
D gene: .
V gene: TRBV5-1
CDR3 protein: CASSSGGHSGGTDTQYF
CDR3 DNA: TGCGCCAGCAGCTCCGGGGGCCATAGCGGTGGCACAGATACGCAGTATTTT

J gene: TRBJ2-1
clone size: .
D gene: .
V gene: TRBV5-1
CDR3 protein: CASSGGHSYNEQFF
CDR3 DNA: TGCGCCAGCAGCGGGGGGCACTCTTACAATGAGCAGTTCTTC

J gene: TRBJ2-5
clone size: .
D gene: .
V gene: TRBV11-3
CDR3 protein: CASSLGSGTDVETQYF
CDR3 DNA: TGTGCCAGCAGCTTAGGCTCCGGGACGGACGTGGAGACCCAGTACTTC

J gene: TRBJ2-3
clone size: .
D gene: TRBD1
V gene: TRBV6-1
CDR3 protein: CACRQGSVGTQYF
CDR3 DNA: TGTGCCTGCAGACAGGGGAGTGTGGGTACGCAGTATTTT

J gene: TRBJ1-1
clone size: .
D gene: .
V gene: TRBV18
CDR3 protein: CASSPLSGLRDTEAFF
CDR3 DNA: TGTGCCAGCTCACCCCTCTCGGGGCTCAGGGACACTGAAGCTTTCTTT

J gene: TRBJ2-1
clone size: .
D gene: TRBD2
V gene: TRBV7-3
CDR3 protein: CASSRTSGGLSYNEQFF
CDR3 DNA: TGTGCCAGCAGTAGGACTAGCGGGGGGTTATCCTACAATGAGCAGTTCTTC

J gene: TRBJ1-1
clone size: .
D gene: .
V gene: TRBV19
CDR3 protein: CASTGLEWTTEAFF
CDR3 DNA: TGTGCCAGTACCGGACTAGAATGGACCACTGAAGCTTTCTTT

J gene: TRBJ2-6
clone size: few
D gene: .
V gene: TRBV25-1
CDR3 protein: CASTLGTGGANVLTF
CDR3 DNA: TGTGCCAGCACCCTGGGGACCGGAGGGGCCAACGTCCTGACTTTC

J gene: TRBJ1-4
clone size: few
D gene: .
V gene: TRBV19
CDR3 protein: CASTHRVDEKLFF
CDR3 DNA: TGTGCCAGTACCCATAGAGTTGATGAAAAACTGTTTTTT

J gene: TRBJ2-3
clone size: .
D gene: .
V gene: TRBV19
CDR3 protein: CASSMTRTSTDTQYF
CDR3 DNA: TGTGCCAGTAGTATGACCAGGACCAGCACAGATACGCAGTATTTT

J gene: TRBJ2-2
clone size: .
D gene: TRBD2
V gene: TRBV7-3
CDR3 protein: CASSLTTSGGSGELFF
CDR3 DNA: TGTGCCAGCAGCTTGACGACTAGCGGGGGCTCCGGGGAGCTGTTTTTT

J gene: TRBJ2-5
clone size: .
D gene: .
V gene: TRBV1
CDR3 protein: CTSSQDGQGRKTQYF
CDR3 DNA: TGCACCAGCAGCCAAGATGGCCAGGGGCGCAAGACCCAGTACTTC

J gene: TRBJ1-5
clone size: .
D gene: .
V gene: TRBV19
CDR3 protein: CASSIGRRIDSNQPQHF
CDR3 DNA: TGTGCCAGTAGTATAGGGCGGCGGATAGATAGCAATCAGCCCCAGCATTTT

J gene: TRBJ1-2
clone size: .
D gene: .
V gene: TRBV28
CDR3 protein: CALRRGVDYGYTF
CDR3 DNA: TGTGCTTTACGTAGGGGTGTCGACTATGGCTACACCTTC

J gene: TRBJ1-5
clone size: .
D gene: TRBD1
V gene: TRBV28
CDR3 protein: CASRKPQGSNQPQHF
CDR3 DNA: TGTGCCAGCAGGAAACCACAGGGGAGCAATCAGCCCCAGCATTTT

J gene: TRBJ2-5
clone size: .
D gene: .
V gene: TRBV9
CDR3 protein: CASSVAVRQETQYF
CDR3 DNA: TGTGCCAGCAGCGTAGCTGTCAGACAAGAGACCCAGTACTTC

J gene: TRBJ1-4
clone size: .
D gene: .
V gene: TRBV7-2
CDR3 protein: CASSFQTATNEKLFF
CDR3 DNA: TGTGCCAGCAGCTTTCAGACTGCAACTAATGAAAAACTGTTTTTT

J gene: TRBJ1-1
clone size: few
D gene: TRBD1
V gene: TRBV6-6
CDR3 protein: CASSFQGGNTEAFF
CDR3 DNA: TGTGCCAGCAGTTTTCAGGGGGGGAACACTGAAGCTTTCTTT

J gene: TRBJ2-4
clone size: .
D gene: .
V gene: TRBV19
CDR3 protein: CASSRGVDRGAKNIQYF
CDR3 DNA: TGTGCCAGTAGCCGGGGGGTTGACAGGGGAGCCAAAAACATTCAGTACTTC

J gene: TRBJ2-5
clone size: .
D gene: .
V gene: TRBV27
CDR3 protein: CASSSWGDETQYF
CDR3 DNA: TGTGCCAGCAGTTCGTGGGGGGACGAGACCCAGTACTTC

J gene: TRBJ2-7
clone size: few
D gene: .
V gene: TRBV7-6
CDR3 protein: CASSDDIYEQYF
CDR3 DNA: TGTGCCAGCAGCGACGACATCTACGAGCAGTACTTC

J gene: TRBJ1-1
clone size: .
D gene: .
V gene: TRBV30
CDR3 protein: CAWIATEAFF
CDR3 DNA: TGTGCCTGGATAGCCACTGAAGCTTTCTTT

J gene: TRBJ1-6
clone size: .
D gene: .
V gene: TRBV7-2
CDR3 protein: CASSEGRPINSPLHF
CDR3 DNA: TGTGCCAGCAGCGAGGGACGGCCCATAAATTCACCCCTCCACTTT

J gene: TRBJ2-7
clone size: .
D gene: TRBD1
V gene: TRBV6-6
CDR3 protein: CASQGAINEQYF
CDR3 DNA: TGTGCCAGCCAGGGGGCAATCAACGAGCAGTACTTC

J gene: TRBJ1-2
clone size: .
D gene: .
V gene: TRBV7-2
CDR3 protein: CAGILGYSANYGYTF
CDR3 DNA: TGTGCCGGAATTCTGGGCTATTCCGCTAACTATGGCTACACCTTC

J gene: TRBJ1-4
clone size: .
D gene: .
V gene: TRBV30
CDR3 protein: CAWKREKLFF
CDR3 DNA: TGTGCCTGGAAAAGGGAAAAACTGTTTTTT

J gene: TRBJ1-4
clone size: .
D gene: .
V gene: TRBV10-2
CDR3 protein: CATQDHQIKNEKLFF
CDR3 DNA: TGCGCCACCCAGGACCACCAGATTAAAAATGAAAAACTGTTTTTT

J gene: TRBJ2-7
clone size: .
D gene: TRBD1
V gene: TRBV30
CDR3 protein: CAWRGTGIGEQYF
CDR3 DNA: TGTGCCTGGAGGGGGACAGGGATTGGCGAGCAGTACTTC

J gene: TRBJ1-6
clone size: .
D gene: TRBD1
V gene: TRBV5-1
CDR3 protein: CASSPRQGDGSPLHF
CDR3 DNA: TGCGCCAGCAGCCCACGACAGGGGGACGGTTCACCCCTCCACTTT

J gene: TRBJ2-7
clone size: .
D gene: .
V gene: TRBV6-5
CDR3 protein: CASRPLRGEAYEQYF
CDR3 DNA: TGTGCCAGCAGACCACTCCGCGGGGAAGCCTACGAGCAGTACTTC

J gene: TRBJ2-5
clone size: .
D gene: TRBD1
V gene: TRBV5-1
CDR3 protein: CASSVGTGRETQYF
CDR3 DNA: TGCGCCAGCAGCGTCGGGACAGGACGGGAGACCCAGTACTTC

J gene: TRBJ2-5
clone size: .
D gene: .
V gene: TRBV11-1
CDR3 protein: CASSSGLQETQYF
CDR3 DNA: TGTGCCAGCAGCTCCGGACTACAAGAGACCCAGTACTTC

J gene: TRBJ1-2
clone size: .
D gene: .
V gene: TRBV29-1
CDR3 protein: CSVADTTYGYTF
CDR3 DNA: TGCAGCGTTGCGGACACCACTTATGGCTACACCTTC

J gene: TRBJ2-6
clone size: .
D gene: .
V gene: TRBV5-1
CDR3 protein: CASSLSTIPGANVLTF
CDR3 DNA: TGCGCCAGCAGCTTGTCCACGATTCCTGGGGCCAACGTCCTGACTTTC

J gene: TRBJ2-3
clone size: .
D gene: TRBD2
V gene: TRBV19
CDR3 protein: CASRDPGGRRADTQYF
CDR3 DNA: TGTGCCAGTAGGGATCCGGGAGGGAGGAGAGCAGATACGCAGTATTTT

J gene: TRBJ1-3
clone size: .
D gene: TRBD1
V gene: TRBV9
CDR3 protein: CASSVAQTGDAGNTIYF
CDR3 DNA: TGTGCCAGCAGCGTAGCCCAAACAGGGGATGCTGGAAACACCATATATTTT

J gene: TRBJ1-2
clone size: .
D gene: TRBD1
V gene: TRBV2
CDR3 protein: CASSGDRGPGYTF
CDR3 DNA: TGTGCCAGCAGCGGTGACAGGGGTCCTGGCTACACCTTC

J gene: TRBJ2-1
clone size: .
D gene: .
V gene: TRBV10-1
CDR3 protein: CASYPPPPNEQFF
CDR3 DNA: TGCGCCAGCTACCCTCCCCCCCCCAATGAGCAGTTCTTC

J gene: TRBJ1-1
clone size: .
D gene: .
V gene: TRBV7-2
CDR3 protein: CASSKQNQMNTEAFF
CDR3 DNA: TGTGCCAGCAGCAAACAAAACCAGATGAACACTGAAGCTTTCTTT

J gene: TRBJ1-5
clone size: .
D gene: .
V gene: TRBV5-6
CDR3 protein: CASSSWRGTFGNQPQHF
CDR3 DNA: TGTGCCAGCAGCTCGTGGAGGGGGACGTTTGGCAATCAGCCCCAGCATTTT

J gene: TRBJ1-1
clone size: .
D gene: TRBD1
V gene: TRBV5-6
CDR3 protein: CASSVSGTGYTEAFF
CDR3 DNA: TGTGCCAGCAGCGTCTCCGGGACAGGGTACACTGAAGCTTTCTTT

J gene: TRBJ1-1
clone size: .
D gene: TRBD1
V gene: TRBV11-2
CDR3 protein: CASSLLQGAWNTEAFF
CDR3 DNA: TGTGCCAGCAGCCTACTACAGGGGGCATGGAACACTGAAGCTTTCTTT